The entry below gives a single TCR beta chain sequence along with its context. The antigen remains undetermined. The data are from a study of cytomegalovirus exposure and HLA in healthy donors. Study-wide findings and caveats: Solely CMV serostatus was available to characterize immune exposure. Per a prior analysis, the majority of TCR beta V segments were productive roughly 87% or roughly 30% of the time.

The PCR used 60 Vbeta and 13 Jbeta primers. TCRdb's table, derived via immunoSEQ multiplex PCR, lists solely in-frame clones and lacks some. The sample shows 90,000 or so clones, around 70% of them seen only once. Germline V gives CDR1 MNHEY, CDR2 SVGAGI. Trimming pared 6 bases from V and 5 bases from J, leaving 18 bases between. This CDR3 has 15 amino acids. The V and J genes are TRBV6-5 and TRBJ2-3; possibly TRBD1 for D (6 bases). This TCR was recovered from a woman aged 45 to 65 in good health and CMV-seropositive. Sequencing was carried out using PBMCs. The CDR3: CASRRPGDGGDTQYF. In DNA form, the CDR3 reads TGTGCCAGCAGGCGACCAGGGGACGGTGGAGATACGCAGTATTTT.